This T cell receptor (beta chain) derives from a study of blood T cell repertoires in COVID-19. Study overall: Samples of COVID-19 (acute and convalescent) were obtained from the United States, Italy and Spain. In each case, the material was cDNA or gDNA derived from T cells, B-cell-depleted T cells, or PBMCs.

This clone was seen a single time. Authors' data handling: Using reference gene primer amplification, nucleated cell counts were estimated. Sequenced by immunoSEQ multiplex PCR; TCRdb stores in-frame clones only, minus some. For V, J and clone size, that table is used; D and trimming come from the DNA. The sample consists of around 99,000 clones, 60% to 85% of them appearing once. CDR3 length equals 15 residues. Trimming removed 5 bases at V and 1 base at J, with 14 bases between. Germline-derived CDR1 and CDR2 are SEHNR and FQNEAQ (reference sequence). This TCR derives from a woman of 80 years or more with active or convalescent COVID-19. V is TRBV7-9 and J is TRBJ2-5; tentative D call: TRBD1 (6 bases). The sequenced sample consisted of peripheral blood. This chain's CDR3 is CASSQDSRGQETQYF. DNA for the CDR3: TGTGCCAGCAGCCAAGACAGCAGGGGCCAAGAGACCCAGTACTTC.